This TCR beta chain was sequenced in a study of shared clonotypes between healthy human individuals. Regarding the study as a whole: Only blood underwent sampling, and tissue repertoires likely differ.

The CDR3 consists of 14 residues. A CD45RA+ naive subset and a CD45RA-negative memory subset were split from CD4+ cells. Assay used: immunoSEQ multiplex PCR; TCRdb lists only in-frame clones, some missing. The repertoire consists of 950,000 to 1,100,000 clones, with roughly 80% occurring once and the leading ten covering about 1.4%. For this clone: Its antigen remains unknown.

This sequence originates from a man between 18 and 29 years old in good health. The rearrangement joins TRBV21-1 to TRBJ2-7; TRBD1, the D gene given by the table, was not confirmed from the DNA. TRBV21-1 is designated a pseudogene. Sequencing input: memory CD4+ T cells sorted from blood. Subset here: CD45RA-negative fraction. The DNA of the CDR3 is TGTGCCACTAAAAAGACAGGGGAATCCTACGAGCAGTACTTC. It is translated as CATKKTGESYEQYF.